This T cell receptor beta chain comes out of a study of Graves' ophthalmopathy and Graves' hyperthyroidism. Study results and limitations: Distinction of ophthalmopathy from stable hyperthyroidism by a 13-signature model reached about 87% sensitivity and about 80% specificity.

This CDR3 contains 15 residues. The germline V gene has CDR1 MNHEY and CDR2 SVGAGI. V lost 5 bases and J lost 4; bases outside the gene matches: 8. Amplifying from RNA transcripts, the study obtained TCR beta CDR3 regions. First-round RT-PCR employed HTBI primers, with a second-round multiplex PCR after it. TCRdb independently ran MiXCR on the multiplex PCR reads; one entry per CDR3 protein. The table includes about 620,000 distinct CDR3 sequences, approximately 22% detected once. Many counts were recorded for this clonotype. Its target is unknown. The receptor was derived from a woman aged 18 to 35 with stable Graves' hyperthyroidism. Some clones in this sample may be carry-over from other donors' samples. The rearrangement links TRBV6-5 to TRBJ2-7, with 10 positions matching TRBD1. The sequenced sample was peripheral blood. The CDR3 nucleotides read TGTGCCAGCAGTACCCCGGGACAGGGGCGATACGAGCAGTACTTC. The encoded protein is CASSTPGQGRYEQYF.